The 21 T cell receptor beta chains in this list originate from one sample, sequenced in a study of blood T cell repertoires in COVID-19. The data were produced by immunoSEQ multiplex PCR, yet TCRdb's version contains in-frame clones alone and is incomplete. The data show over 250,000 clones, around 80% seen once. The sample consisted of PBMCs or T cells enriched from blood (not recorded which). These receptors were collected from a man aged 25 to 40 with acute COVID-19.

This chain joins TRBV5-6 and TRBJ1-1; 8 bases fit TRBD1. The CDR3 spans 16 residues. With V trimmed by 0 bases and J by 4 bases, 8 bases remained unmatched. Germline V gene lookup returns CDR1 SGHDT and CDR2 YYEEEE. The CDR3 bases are TGTGCCAGCAGCTTGGCCCTTACAGGGGGAGTCACTGAAGCTTTCTTT. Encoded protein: CASSLALTGGVTEAFF.

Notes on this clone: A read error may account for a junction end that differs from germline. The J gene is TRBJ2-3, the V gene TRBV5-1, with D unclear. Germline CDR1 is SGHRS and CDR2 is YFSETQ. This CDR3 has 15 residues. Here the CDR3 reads CASSLDSTSTDTQYF. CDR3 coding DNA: TGTGCCAGCAGCTTGGATAGCACTAGCACAGATACGCAGTATTTT.

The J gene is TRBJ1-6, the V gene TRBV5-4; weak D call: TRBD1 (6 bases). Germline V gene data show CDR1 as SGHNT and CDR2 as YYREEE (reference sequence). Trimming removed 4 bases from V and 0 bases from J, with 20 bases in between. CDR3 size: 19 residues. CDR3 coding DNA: TGTGCCAGCAGCGCCCCGGGGGGCGGTTTAGGCTCCTATAATTCACCCCTCCACTTT. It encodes CASSAPGGGLGSYNSPLHF.

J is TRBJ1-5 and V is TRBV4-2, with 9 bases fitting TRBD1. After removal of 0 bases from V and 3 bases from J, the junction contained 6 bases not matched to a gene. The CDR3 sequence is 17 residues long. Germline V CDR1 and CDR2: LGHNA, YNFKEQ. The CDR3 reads CASSQDKRQGDNQPQHF. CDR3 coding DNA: TGTGCCAGCAGCCAAGATAAGAGACAGGGGGACAATCAGCCCCAGCATTTT.

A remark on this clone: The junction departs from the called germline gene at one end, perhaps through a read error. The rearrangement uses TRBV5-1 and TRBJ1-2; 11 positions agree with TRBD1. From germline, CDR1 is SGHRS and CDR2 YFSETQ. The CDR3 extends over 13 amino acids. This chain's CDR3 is CASSPGQGDGYTF. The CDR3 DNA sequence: TGTGCCAGCAGCCCGGGACAGGGGGATGGCTACACCTTC.

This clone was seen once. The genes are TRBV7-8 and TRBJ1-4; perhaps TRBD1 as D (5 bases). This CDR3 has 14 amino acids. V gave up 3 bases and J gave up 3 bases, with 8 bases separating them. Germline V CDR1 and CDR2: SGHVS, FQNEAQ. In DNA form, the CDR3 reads TGTGCCAGCAGCTTTCAGGGTTCTAATGAAAAACTGTTTTTT. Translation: CASSFQGSNEKLFF. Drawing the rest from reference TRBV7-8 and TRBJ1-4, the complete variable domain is GAGVSQSPRYKVAKRGQDVALRCDPISGHVSLFWYQQALGQGPEFLTYFQNEAQLDKSGLPSDRFFAERPEGSVSTLKIQRTQQEDSAVYLCASSFQGSNEKLFFGSGTQLSVL.

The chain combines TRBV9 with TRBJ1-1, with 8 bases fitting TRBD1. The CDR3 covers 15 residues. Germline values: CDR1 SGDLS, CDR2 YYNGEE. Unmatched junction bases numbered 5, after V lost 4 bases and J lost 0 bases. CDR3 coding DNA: TGTGCCAGCAGCCCCGGACAGGGTATGAACACTGAAGCTTTCTTT. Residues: CASSPGQGMNTEAFF.

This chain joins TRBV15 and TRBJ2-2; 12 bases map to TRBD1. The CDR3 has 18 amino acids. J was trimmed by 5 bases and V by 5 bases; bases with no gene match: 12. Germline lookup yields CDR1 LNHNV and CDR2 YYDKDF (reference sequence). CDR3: CATSGGDRGRSGTGELFF. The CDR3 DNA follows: TGTGCCACCAGCGGCGGGGACAGGGGGCGATCGGGGACCGGGGAGCTGTTTTTT. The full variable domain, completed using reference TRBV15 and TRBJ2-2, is DAMVIQNPRYQVTQFGKPVTLSCSQTLNHNVMYWYQQKSSQAPKLLFHYYDKDFNNEADTPDNFQSRRPNTSFCFLDIRSPGLGDTAMYLCATSGGDRGRSGTGELFFGEGSRLTVL.

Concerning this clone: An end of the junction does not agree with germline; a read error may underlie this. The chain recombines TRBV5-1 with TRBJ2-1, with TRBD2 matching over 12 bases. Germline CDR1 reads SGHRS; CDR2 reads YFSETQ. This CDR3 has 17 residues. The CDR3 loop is CASSLETSGGSYNEQFF. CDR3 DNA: TGTGCCAGCAGCTTGGAGACTAGCGGGGGCTCCTACAATGAGCAGTTCTTC.

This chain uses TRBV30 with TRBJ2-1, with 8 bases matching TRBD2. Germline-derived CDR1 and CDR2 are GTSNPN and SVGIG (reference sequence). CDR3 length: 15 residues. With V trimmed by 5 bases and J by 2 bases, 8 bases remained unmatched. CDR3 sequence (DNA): TGTGCCTGGGGATTAACTAGCGGAACCTACAATGAGCAGTTCTTC. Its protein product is CAWGLTSGTYNEQFF.

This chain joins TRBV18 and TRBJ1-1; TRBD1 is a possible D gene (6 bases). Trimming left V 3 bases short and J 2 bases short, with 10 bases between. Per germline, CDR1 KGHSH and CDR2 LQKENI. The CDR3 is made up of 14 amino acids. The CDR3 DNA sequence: TGTGCCAGCTCACCGGGGGGGCAAAACACTGAAGCTTTCTTT. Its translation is CASSPGGQNTEAFF.

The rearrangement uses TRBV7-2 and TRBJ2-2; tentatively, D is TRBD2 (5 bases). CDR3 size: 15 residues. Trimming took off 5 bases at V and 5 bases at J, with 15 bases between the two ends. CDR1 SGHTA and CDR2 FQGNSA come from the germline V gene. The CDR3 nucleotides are TGTGCCAGCAGCGGTCAGAGGGCGCGGACCGGGGAGCTGTTTTTT. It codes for CASSGQRARTGELFF.

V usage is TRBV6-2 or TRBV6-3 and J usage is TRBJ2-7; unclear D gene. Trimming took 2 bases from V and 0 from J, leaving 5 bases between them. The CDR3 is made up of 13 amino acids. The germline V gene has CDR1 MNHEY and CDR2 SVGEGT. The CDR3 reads CASSYSDSYEQYV. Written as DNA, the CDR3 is TGTGCCAGCAGTTACAGCGACTCCTACGAGCAGTACGTC.

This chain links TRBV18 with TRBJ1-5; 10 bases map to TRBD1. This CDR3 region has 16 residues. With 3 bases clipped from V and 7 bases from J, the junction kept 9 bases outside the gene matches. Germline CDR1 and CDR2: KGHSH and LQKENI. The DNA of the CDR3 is TGTGCCAGCTCACCGGCCGGGACAGGGGTTCAACAGCCCCAGCATTTT. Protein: CASSPAGTGVQQPQHF.

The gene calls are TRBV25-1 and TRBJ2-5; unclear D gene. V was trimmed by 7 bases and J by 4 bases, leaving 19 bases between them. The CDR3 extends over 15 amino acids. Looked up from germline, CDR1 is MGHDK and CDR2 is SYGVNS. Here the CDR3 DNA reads TGTGCCAGCAAAGTGGTCGGTCGAGGCGGAGAGACCCAGTACTTC. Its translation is CASKVVGRGGETQYF.

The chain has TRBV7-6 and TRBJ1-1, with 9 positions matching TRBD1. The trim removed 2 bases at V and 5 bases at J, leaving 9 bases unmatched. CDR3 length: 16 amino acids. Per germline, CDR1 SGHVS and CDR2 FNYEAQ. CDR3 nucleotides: TGTGCCAGCAGCTTAAGTCTCCCGGACAGGGGAACTGAAGCTTTCTTT. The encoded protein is CASSLSLPDRGTEAFF.

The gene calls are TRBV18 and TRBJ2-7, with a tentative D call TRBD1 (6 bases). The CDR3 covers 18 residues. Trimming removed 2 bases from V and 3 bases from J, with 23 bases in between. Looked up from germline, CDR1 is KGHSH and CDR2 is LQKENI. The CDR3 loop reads CASSPSGGQGSTNYEQYV. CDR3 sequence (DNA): TGTGCCAGCTCACCATCTGGAGGTCAGGGGTCAACCAACTACGAGCAGTACGTC.

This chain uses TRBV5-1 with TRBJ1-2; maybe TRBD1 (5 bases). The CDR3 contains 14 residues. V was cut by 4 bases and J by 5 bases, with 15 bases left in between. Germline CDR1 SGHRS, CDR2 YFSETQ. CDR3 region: CASSTQTAPYGYTF. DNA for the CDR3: TGCGCCAGCAGCACACAGACAGCCCCATATGGCTACACCTTC.

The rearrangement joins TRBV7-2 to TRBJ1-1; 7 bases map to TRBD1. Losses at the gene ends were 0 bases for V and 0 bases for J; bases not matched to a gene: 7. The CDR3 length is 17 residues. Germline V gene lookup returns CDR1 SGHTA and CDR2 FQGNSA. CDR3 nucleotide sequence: TGTGCCAGCAGCTTAGCGGGGGACAGACTCATGAACACTGAAGCTTTCTTT. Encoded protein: CASSLAGDRLMNTEAFF.

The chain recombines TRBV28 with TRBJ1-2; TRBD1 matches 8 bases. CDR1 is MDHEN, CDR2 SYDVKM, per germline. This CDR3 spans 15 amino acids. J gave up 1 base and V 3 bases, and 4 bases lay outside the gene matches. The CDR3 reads CASSLQGAFNYGYTF. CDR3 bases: TGTGCCAGCAGTTTGCAGGGGGCCTTTAACTATGGCTACACCTTC.

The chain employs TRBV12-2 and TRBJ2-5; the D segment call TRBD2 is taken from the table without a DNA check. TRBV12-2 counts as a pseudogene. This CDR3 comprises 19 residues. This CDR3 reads CASPKGGGPFLRDREAQYF. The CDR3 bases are TGTGCAAGTCCCAAAGGGGGGGGGCCTTTTCTCCGCGATCGGGAGGCCCAGTACTTC.